The 29 T cell receptor beta chains below come from one sample, sequenced in a study of response to subunit inactivated influenza vaccine. TCRdb re-called the RT-PCR reads through MiXCR, storing one row per CDR3 protein. The profile covers approximately 730,000 distinct CDR3 sequences, with roughly 13% appearing a single time and approximately 7% taken by the ten largest. Sequences were derived from PBMCs from blood, sampled 14 to 15 days before vaccination. These receptors were taken from a man aged 45 to 65 who received an inactivated influenza vaccine.

This clonotype was recorded many times. V is TRBV12-3 or TRBV12-4 and J is TRBJ1-2, with D perhaps matching TRBD1 (6 bases). V lost 5 bases to trimming and J lost 0 bases, with 7 bases between them. The CDR3 runs to 13 residues. CDR3 nucleotide sequence: TGTGCCAGCAGTAGACAGGCTAACTATGGCTACACCTTC. This sequence encodes CASSRQANYGYTF.

This clonotype was counted many times. V is TRBV9 and J is TRBJ1-1; D not resolved. Germline-derived CDR1 and CDR2 are SGDLS and YYNGEE. CDR3 length: 14 residues. V lost 3 bases, J lost 6 bases, and 15 bases lay in between. The CDR3 protein is CASSAEASRPEAFF. CDR3 nucleotides: TGTGCCAGCAGCGCAGAGGCTTCCCGACCTGAAGCTTTCTTT. Using reference TRBV9 and TRBJ1-1 for the parts outside the CDR3, the full variable domain is DSGVTQTPKHLITATGQRVTLRCSPRSGDLSVYWYQQSLDQGLQFLIQYYNGEERAKGNILERFSAQQFPDLHSELNLSSLELGDSALYFCASSAEASRPEAFFGQGTRLTVV.

This clonotype was seen many times. The rearrangement joins TRBV20-1 to TRBJ2-1; 11 bases are shared with TRBD2. CDR1 DFQATT and CDR2 SNEGSKA come from the germline V gene (reference sequence). This CDR3 has 14 residues. The J segment lost 8 bases and the V segment lost 5 bases, leaving 8 bases of the junction unmatched. The CDR3 spells CSAFSGGAFYEQFF. For the CDR3, the DNA is TGCAGTGCTTTTAGCGGGGGGGCATTCTATGAGCAGTTCTTC.

The sample holds many counts of this clonotype. V is TRBV6-2 or TRBV6-3 and J is TRBJ1-4; 7 positions match TRBD1. This CDR3 has 15 residues. CDR1 and CDR2 (germline): MNHEY, SVGEGT. Losses at the gene ends were 6 bases for V and 0 bases for J; bases not matched to a gene: 4. The CDR3 is CASSRDSATNEKLFF. CDR3 in DNA: TGTGCCAGCAGCAGGGACAGCGCAACTAATGAAAAACTGTTTTTT.

This clonotype was seen a few times. The J gene is TRBJ2-1, the V gene TRBV3-1, with D possibly TRBD2 on 6 matching bases. Trimming shortened V by 4 bases and J by 3 bases, and 13 bases separated the two germline ends. This CDR3 contains 15 residues. Germline CDR1 LGHDT, CDR2 YNNKEL (reference sequence). This CDR3 is CASSRRESRYNEQFF. CDR3 bases: TGTGCCAGCAGCCGGCGGGAATCCCGCTACAATGAGCAGTTCTTC.

This clonotype occurred a few times. The rearrangement links TRBV5-1 to TRBJ2-3, with 9 bases fitting TRBD2. CDR3 length equals 16 residues. Germline CDR1 and CDR2: SGHRS and YFSETQ. J lost 1 base, V lost 1 base, and 4 bases had no gene match. As DNA, the CDR3 is TGCGCCAGCAGCTTGTTAGCGGGGGACCGCACAGATACGCAGTATTTT. Translation: CASSLLAGDRTDTQYF.

This clonotype showed up just a few times. The J gene is TRBJ2-3, the V gene TRBV27, with D perhaps TRBD1 or TRBD2 (5 bases each). The CDR3 is 17 amino acids. Germline V gene data show CDR1 as MNHEY and CDR2 as SMNVEV (reference sequence). Trimming removed 0 bases from V and 1 base from J, with 14 bases in between. The CDR3 is CASSLSLGVMGTDTQYF. As DNA, the CDR3 is TGTGCCAGCAGTTTATCGTTGGGGGTAATGGGCACAGATACGCAGTATTTT.

V is TRBV11-3 and J is TRBJ2-7; D not resolved. This CDR3 is 13 amino acids long. Germline V gene sequence: CDR1 SGHNT, CDR2 YENEEA. V was cut by 3 bases and J by 5 bases, with 11 bases left in between. CDR3 region: CASSFGEWDEQYF. CDR3 DNA sequence: TGTGCCAGCAGCTTCGGAGAATGGGACGAGCAGTACTTC.

This clonotype was counted a few times. This chain joins TRBV7-9 and TRBJ2-1; no reliable D call. The V gene lost 0 bases and the J gene lost 3 bases, with 3 bases spanning the gap. The germline CDR1 and CDR2 sequences are SEHNR and FQNEAQ (reference sequence). The CDR3 is 13 residues long. The CDR3 DNA sequence: TGTGCCAGCAGCTTAGCTTACTACAATGAGCAGTTCTTC. It encodes CASSLAYYNEQFF. The complete variable domain, with remaining parts taken from reference TRBV7-9 and TRBJ2-1, reads DTGVSQNPRHKITKRGQNVTFRCDPISEHNRLYWYRQTLGQGPEFLTYFQNEAQLEKSRLLSDRFSAERPKGSFSTLEIQRTEQGDSAMYLCASSLAYYNEQFFGPGTRLTVL.

This clonotype was recorded many times. The chain carries TRBV2 and TRBJ2-4; possibly TRBD1 or TRBD2 for D (5 bases each). The V end was cut by 4 bases, the J end by 4 bases, with 20 bases between. The CDR3 covers 17 residues. Germline CDR1 is SNHLY and CDR2 is FYNNEI. CDR3 sequence: CASSGNWDGKTKNIQYF. CDR3 nucleotides: TGTGCCAGCAGTGGTAATTGGGACGGGAAAACTAAAAACATTCAGTACTTC. The variable domain in full, completed from reference TRBV2 and TRBJ2-4, reads EPEVTQTPSHQVTQMGQEVILRCVPISNHLYFYWYRQILGQKVEFLVSFYNNEISEKSEIFDDQFSVERPDGSNFTLKIRSTKLEDSAMYFCASSGNWDGKTKNIQYFGAGTRLSVL.

The chain recombines TRBV28 with TRBJ2-1; 9 nucleotides agree with TRBD1. CDR3 size: 14 residues. From germline, CDR1 is MDHEN and CDR2 SYDVKM. The CDR3 is CVSHPDRGSHEQFF. The CDR3 DNA reads as TGTGTCTCACATCCGGACAGGGGATCCCATGAGCAGTTCTTC.

At least ten counts were recorded for this clonotype. The gene calls are TRBV12-3 or TRBV12-4 and TRBJ1-3; TRBD1 agrees at 8 bases. The CDR3 runs 15 residues. The J segment lost 7 bases and the V segment lost 5 bases, leaving 10 bases of the junction unmatched. The CDR3 is CASSTWTGQMNTIYF. The DNA for the CDR3 is TGTGCCAGCAGTACCTGGACAGGGCAAATGAACACCATATATTTT.

This rearrangement joins TRBV6-5 to TRBJ1-1; no reliable D call. Per the germline V gene, CDR1 is MNHEY and CDR2 is SVGAGI. The CDR3 totals 15 residues. V lost 0 bases to trimming and J lost 2 bases, with 10 bases between them. The CDR3 is CASSYSMGTNTEAFF. The CDR3 DNA reads TGTGCCAGCAGTTACTCGATGGGAACAAACACTGAAGCTTTCTTT.

The sample holds many counts of this clonotype. V and J are TRBV28 and TRBJ2-7; TRBD2 matches 13 bases. The CDR3 runs 15 residues. After removal of 5 bases from V and 8 bases from J, the junction contained 9 bases not matched to a gene. CDR1 MDHEN and CDR2 SYDVKM come from the germline V gene. The CDR3 nucleotides are TGTGCCAGCAGTACAGCCGGGACTAGCGGGATTAAGCAGTACTTC. Amino acid sequence: CASSTAGTSGIKQYF.

This clonotype came up a few times. The chain couples TRBV10-1 to TRBJ2-7; no firm D call. The CDR3 extends over 13 amino acids. V was trimmed by 2 bases and J by 0 bases, leaving 5 bases between them. Germline V CDR1 and CDR2: WNHNN, SYGVQD (reference sequence). The CDR3 sequence is CASSELVSYEQYF. CDR3 coding DNA: TGCGCCAGCAGTGAGCTTGTCTCCTACGAGCAGTACTTC.

The gene calls are TRBV29-1 and TRBJ1-2; D not certain. This CDR3 region has 14 residues. Germline V CDR1 and CDR2: SQVTM, ANQGSEA. V lost 2 bases and J lost 2, with 12 bases in between. CDR3 sequence (DNA): TGCAGCGTTGAATGGTCAACCCCGAACTATGGCTACACCTTC. Its translation: CSVEWSTPNYGYTF.

Only a few counts were recorded for this clonotype. CDR3 sequence reads: CASSFLGENEKLFF. As DNA, the CDR3 is TGTGCCAGCAGCTTCTTGGGCGAGAATGAAAAACTGTTTTTT. The genes are TRBV5-6 and TRBJ1-4; unclear D gene. The CDR3 is 14 amino acids. Per the germline V gene, CDR1 is SGHDT and CDR2 is YYEEEE. Trimming removed 2 bases from V and 5 bases from J, with 10 bases in between.

This sequence joins TRBV7-2 and TRBJ2-1; 9 nucleotides align to TRBD2. Germline V CDR1 and CDR2: SGHTA, FQGNSA. CDR3 length: 17 amino acids. V lost 5 bases, J lost 8 bases, and 16 bases stayed unmatched. The CDR3 protein is CASSPGVGGGAGDEQFF. The CDR3 nucleotides are TGTGCCAGCAGCCCAGGGGTTGGCGGGGGGGCGGGGGATGAGCAGTTCTTC.

The chain has TRBV7-9 and TRBJ1-3, with D unclear. CDR3 length: 13 residues. Germline V gene lookup returns CDR1 SEHNR and CDR2 FQNEAQ (reference sequence). V shed 5 bases and J shed 8 bases, with 13 bases lying between them. CDR3 amino acids: CASSPQTRDTIYF. CDR3 DNA: TGTGCCAGCAGCCCCCAAACCCGTGACACCATATATTTT.

The chain employs TRBV20-1 and TRBJ2-1, with D possibly being TRBD2 (6 bases). Germline V gives CDR1 DFQATT, CDR2 SNEGSKA (reference sequence). V dropped 3 bases and J dropped 8 bases, with 11 bases sitting between them. The CDR3 runs to 12 residues. The CDR3 DNA is TGCAGTGCTAGTCTGGGGGGTCATGAGCAGTTCTTC. Amino acid sequence: CSASLGGHEQFF.

This clonotype was observed a handful of times. V usage is TRBV28 and J usage is TRBJ2-7; 9 nucleotides align to TRBD2. The J segment lost 9 bases and the V segment lost 7 bases, leaving 7 bases of the junction unmatched. This CDR3 has 12 residues. Germline V gene sequence: CDR1 MDHEN, CDR2 SYDVKM. The CDR3 nucleotides are TGTGCCAGCACCGGCGGGGGGGAGGGGCAGTACTTC. It codes for CASTGGGEGQYF.

This clonotype was observed a handful of times. The CDR3 region has the DNA TGCAGTGCTAGCGGGGTCAGCACAGATACGCAGTATTTT. It specifies CSASGVSTDTQYF. This sequence joins TRBV20-1 and TRBJ2-3, with D possibly TRBD2 on 5 matching bases. Germline-derived CDR1 and CDR2 are DFQATT and SNEGSKA (reference sequence). Trimming pared 3 bases from V and 0 bases from J, leaving 7 bases between. This CDR3 comprises 13 residues.

This clonotype was counted many times. The chain carries TRBV29-1 and TRBJ2-2, with 11 bases aligning to TRBD1. The length of the CDR3 is 15 residues. Germline CDR1 SQVTM, CDR2 ANQGSEA. The trim removed 3 bases at V and 5 bases at J, leaving 5 bases unmatched. The CDR3 bases are TGCAGCGTTGACGGGGACAGGGGGGGGACCGGGGAGCTGTTTTTT. Translating it yields CSVDGDRGGTGELFF.

The chain has TRBV28 and TRBJ1-5, with D possibly matching TRBD1 (5 bases). Germline V gene data show CDR1 as MDHEN and CDR2 as SYDVKM. The CDR3 totals 14 residues. Trimming took 5 bases from V and 5 from J, leaving 13 bases between them. The CDR3 DNA reads as TGTGCCAGCAGTCTGGGACTTGGGGATCAGCCCCAGCATTTT. It is translated as CASSLGLGDQPQHF.

This clonotype occurred a few times. The V and J genes are TRBV7-3 and TRBJ2-2, with a weak D call TRBD2 (5 bases). Trimming left V 5 bases short and J 2 bases short, with 15 bases between. Germline V gene lookup returns CDR1 SGHTA and CDR2 FQGTGA. The CDR3 length is 16 residues. The CDR3 loop is CASSPPGNSNTGELFF. As DNA, the CDR3 is TGTGCCAGCAGCCCTCCCGGGAACAGTAACACCGGGGAGCTGTTTTTT.

This clonotype was observed a few times. The chain is built from TRBV6-2 or TRBV6-3 and TRBJ2-3; 7 bases line up with TRBD2. The trim removed 9 bases at V and 9 bases at J, leaving 6 bases unmatched. This CDR3 has 11 residues. Germline lookup yields CDR1 MNHEY and CDR2 SVGEGT. The DNA for the CDR3 is TGTGCCAGTACTAGCGAAGTGACGCAGTATTTT. This gives the protein CASTSEVTQYF.

The chain uses TRBV12-3 or TRBV12-4 and TRBJ1-2, with 7 bases lining up with TRBD1. This CDR3 contains 14 residues. J gave up 4 bases and V 5 bases, and 7 bases lay outside the gene matches. CDR3 protein: CASSPGQMRYGYTF. In nucleotides, the CDR3 is TGTGCCAGCAGTCCGGGACAGATGCGCTATGGCTACACCTTC.

This clonotype was counted only a few times. This chain links TRBV4-3 with TRBJ2-2; 10 bases agree with TRBD1. V lost 1 base to trimming and J lost 6 bases; unmatched junction nucleotides: 11. The germline V gene has CDR1 LGHNA and CDR2 YSLEER. The CDR3 runs to 18 residues. The CDR3 sequence: CASSQAYAGTGVAGELFF. The CDR3 region has the DNA TGCGCCAGCAGCCAAGCTTATGCCGGGACAGGGGTTGCCGGGGAGCTGTTTTTT.

The sample holds a few counts of this clonotype. The chain recombines TRBV14 with TRBJ2-1; the D call may be TRBD1 or TRBD2 (5 bases each). In germline, CDR1 is SGHDN, CDR2 FVKESK. There are 14 residues in the CDR3. V was trimmed by 1 base and J by 8 bases, leaving 12 bases between them. The CDR3 loop reads CASSQVSGRDEQFF. Here the CDR3 DNA reads TGTGCCAGCAGCCAAGTTTCAGGGCGGGATGAGCAGTTCTTC.